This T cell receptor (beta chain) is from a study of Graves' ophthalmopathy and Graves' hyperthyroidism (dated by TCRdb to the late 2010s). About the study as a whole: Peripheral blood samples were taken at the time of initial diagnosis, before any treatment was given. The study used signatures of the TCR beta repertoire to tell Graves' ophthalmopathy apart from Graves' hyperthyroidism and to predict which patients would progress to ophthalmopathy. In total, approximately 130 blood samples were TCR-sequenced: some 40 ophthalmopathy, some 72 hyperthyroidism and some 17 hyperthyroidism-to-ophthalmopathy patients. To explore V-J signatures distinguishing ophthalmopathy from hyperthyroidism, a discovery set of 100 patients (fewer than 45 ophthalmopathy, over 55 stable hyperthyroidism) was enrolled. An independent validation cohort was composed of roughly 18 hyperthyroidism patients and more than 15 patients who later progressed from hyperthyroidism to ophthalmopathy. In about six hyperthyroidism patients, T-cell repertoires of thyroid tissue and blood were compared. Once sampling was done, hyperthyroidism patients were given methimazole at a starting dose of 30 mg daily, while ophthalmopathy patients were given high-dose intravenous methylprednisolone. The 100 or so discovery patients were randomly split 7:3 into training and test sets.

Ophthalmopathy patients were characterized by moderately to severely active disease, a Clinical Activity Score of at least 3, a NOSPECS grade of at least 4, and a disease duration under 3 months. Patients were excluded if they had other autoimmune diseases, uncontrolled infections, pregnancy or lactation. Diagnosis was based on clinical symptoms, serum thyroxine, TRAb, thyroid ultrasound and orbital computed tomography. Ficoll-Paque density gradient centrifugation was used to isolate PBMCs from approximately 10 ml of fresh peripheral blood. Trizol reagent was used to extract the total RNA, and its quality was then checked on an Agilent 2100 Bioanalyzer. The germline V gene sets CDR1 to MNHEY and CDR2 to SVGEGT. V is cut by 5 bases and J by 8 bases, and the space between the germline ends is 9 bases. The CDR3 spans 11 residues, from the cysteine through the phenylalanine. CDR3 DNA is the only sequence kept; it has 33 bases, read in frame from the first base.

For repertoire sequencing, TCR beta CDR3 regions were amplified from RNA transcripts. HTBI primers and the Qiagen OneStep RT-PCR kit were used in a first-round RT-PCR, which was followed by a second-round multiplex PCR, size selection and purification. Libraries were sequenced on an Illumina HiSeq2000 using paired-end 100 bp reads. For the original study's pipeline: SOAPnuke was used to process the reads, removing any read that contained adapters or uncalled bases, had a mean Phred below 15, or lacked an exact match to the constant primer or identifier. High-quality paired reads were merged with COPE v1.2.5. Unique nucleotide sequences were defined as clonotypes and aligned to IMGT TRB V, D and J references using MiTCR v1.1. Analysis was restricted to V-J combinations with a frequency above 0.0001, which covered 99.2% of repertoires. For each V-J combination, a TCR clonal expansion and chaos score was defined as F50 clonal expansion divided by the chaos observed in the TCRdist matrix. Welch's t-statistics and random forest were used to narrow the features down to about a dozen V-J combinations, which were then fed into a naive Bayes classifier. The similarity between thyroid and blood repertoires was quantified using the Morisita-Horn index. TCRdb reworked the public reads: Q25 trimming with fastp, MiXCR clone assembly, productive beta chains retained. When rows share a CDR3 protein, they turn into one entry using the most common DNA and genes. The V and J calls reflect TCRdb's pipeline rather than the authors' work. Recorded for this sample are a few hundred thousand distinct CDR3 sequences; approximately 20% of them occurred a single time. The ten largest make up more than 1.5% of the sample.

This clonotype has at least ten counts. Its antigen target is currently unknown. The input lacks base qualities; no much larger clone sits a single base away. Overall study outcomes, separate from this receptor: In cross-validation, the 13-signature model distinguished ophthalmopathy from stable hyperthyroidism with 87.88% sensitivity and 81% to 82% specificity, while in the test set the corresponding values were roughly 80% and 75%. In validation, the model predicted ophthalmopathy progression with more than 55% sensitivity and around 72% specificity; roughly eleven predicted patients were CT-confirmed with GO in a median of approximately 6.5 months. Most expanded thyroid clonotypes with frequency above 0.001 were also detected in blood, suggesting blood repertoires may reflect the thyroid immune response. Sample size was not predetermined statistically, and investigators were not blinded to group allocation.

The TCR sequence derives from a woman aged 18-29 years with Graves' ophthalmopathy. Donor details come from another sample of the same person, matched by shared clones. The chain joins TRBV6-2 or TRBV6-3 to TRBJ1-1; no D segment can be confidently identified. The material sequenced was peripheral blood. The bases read TGTGCCAGCAGTCAAACCCAAGAAGCTTTCTTT. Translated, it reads CASSQTQEAFF.